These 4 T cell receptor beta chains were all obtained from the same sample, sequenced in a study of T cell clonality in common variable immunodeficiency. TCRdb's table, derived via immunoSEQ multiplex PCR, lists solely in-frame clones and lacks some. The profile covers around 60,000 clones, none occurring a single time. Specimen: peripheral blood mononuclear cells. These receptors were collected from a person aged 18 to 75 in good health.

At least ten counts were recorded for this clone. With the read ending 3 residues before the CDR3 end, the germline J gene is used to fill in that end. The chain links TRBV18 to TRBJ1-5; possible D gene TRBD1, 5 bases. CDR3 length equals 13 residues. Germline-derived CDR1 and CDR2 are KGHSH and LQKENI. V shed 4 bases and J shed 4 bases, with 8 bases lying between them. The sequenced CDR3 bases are TGTGCCAGCTCACAATCAGGGAATCAGCCC. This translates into CASSQSGNQP. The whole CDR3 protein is CASSQSGNQPQHF.

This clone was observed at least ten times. This CDR3 is CASSLQGGPYEQYF. CDR3 DNA (partial): TGTGCCAGCAGCCTACAGGGAGGACCCTACGAG. The chain employs TRBV7-3 and TRBJ2-7; perhaps D is TRBD1 or TRBD2 (6 bases each). The DNA ends 3 residues before the CDR3 does, and the rest of the CDR3 is filled in from the germline J gene. The germline V gene has CDR1 SGHTA and CDR2 FQGTGA. CDR3 length: 14 residues. V was trimmed by 5 bases and J by 2 bases, leaving 13 bases between them.

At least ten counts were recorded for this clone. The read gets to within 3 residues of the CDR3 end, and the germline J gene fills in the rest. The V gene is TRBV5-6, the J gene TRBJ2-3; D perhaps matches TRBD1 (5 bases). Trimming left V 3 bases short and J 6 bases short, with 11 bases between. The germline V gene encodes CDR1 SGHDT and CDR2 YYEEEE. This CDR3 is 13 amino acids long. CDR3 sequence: CASSYPGSDTQYF. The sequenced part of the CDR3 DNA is TGTGCCAGCAGCTACCCAGGGTCGGATACG.

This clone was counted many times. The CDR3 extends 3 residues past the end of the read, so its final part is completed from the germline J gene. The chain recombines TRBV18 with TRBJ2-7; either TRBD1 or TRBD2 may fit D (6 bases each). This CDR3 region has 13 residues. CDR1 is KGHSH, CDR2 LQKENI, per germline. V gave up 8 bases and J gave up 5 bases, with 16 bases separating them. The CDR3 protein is CASRRETGHEQYF. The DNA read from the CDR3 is TGTGCCAGCCGACGGGAGACAGGTCACGAG.